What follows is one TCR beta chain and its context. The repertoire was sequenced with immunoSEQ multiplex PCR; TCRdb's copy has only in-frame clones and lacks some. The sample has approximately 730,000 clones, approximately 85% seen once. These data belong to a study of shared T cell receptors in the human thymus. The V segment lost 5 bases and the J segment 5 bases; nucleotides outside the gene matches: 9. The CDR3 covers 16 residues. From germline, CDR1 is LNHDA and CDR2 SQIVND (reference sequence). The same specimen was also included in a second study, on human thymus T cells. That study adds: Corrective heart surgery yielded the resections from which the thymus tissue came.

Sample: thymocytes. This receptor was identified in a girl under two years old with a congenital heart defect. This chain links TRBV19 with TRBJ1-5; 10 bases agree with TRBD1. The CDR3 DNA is TGTGCCAGTAGTTCGCATGGACAGGGGGATGATCAGCCCCAGCATTTT. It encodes CASSSHGQGDDQPQHF.